This is a list of T cell receptor beta chains from one sample in a study of OX40 agonist ivuxolimab in advanced cancers. This table comes from immunoSEQ multiplex PCR, and its TCRdb copy is limited to in-frame clones, with some not included. Of 30,000 to 35,000 clones listed, approximately 90% were seen once; the top ten hold about 9%. The specimen comprised CD4+ or CD8+ T cells sorted from blood, sampled in a trial of the OX40 agonist ivuxolimab. These receptors originate from an adult with an advanced solid tumor such as melanoma, head and neck, liver or kidney cancer. CDR3s include the opening cysteine and the closing phenylalanine or tryptophan. Each record gives: V gene, J gene, clone size, D gene, CDR3 protein, CDR3 DNA. A D gene is named only where the DNA matches it firmly. Clone size is not always given. Where it is, it says once, few, many or a class for expanded clones.

v_call: TRBV29-1; j_call: TRBJ2-4; clone_size: few; d_call: NA; cdr3_aa: CSVETPSGDIQYF; cdr3_nt: TGCAGCGTTGAAACTCCCAGTGGGGACATTCAGTACTTC
v_call: TRBV7-3; j_call: TRBJ2-2; clone_size: NA; d_call: NA; cdr3_aa: CASSSRIPAGELFF; cdr3_nt: TGTGCCAGCAGCTCCCGGATACCGGCCGGGGAGCTGTTTTTT
v_call: TRBV5-1; j_call: TRBJ2-1; clone_size: NA; d_call: NA; cdr3_aa: CASNFGSRSYNEQFF; cdr3_nt: TGCGCCAGCAATTTCGGGAGCCGCTCCTACAATGAGCAGTTCTTC
v_call: TRBV6-5; j_call: TRBJ2-7; clone_size: NA; d_call: NA; cdr3_aa: CASSYIEGGEQYF; cdr3_nt: TGTGCCAGCAGTTACATTGAGGGGGGCGAGCAGTACTTC
v_call: TRBV28; j_call: TRBJ2-3; clone_size: NA; d_call: NA; cdr3_aa: CASSFEPRAQYF; cdr3_nt: TGTGCCAGCAGTTTCGAGCCCCGGGCGCAGTATTTT
v_call: TRBV30; j_call: TRBJ2-5; clone_size: NA; d_call: TRBD1; cdr3_aa: CAWTQGASKTQYF; cdr3_nt: TGTGCCTGGACCCAGGGGGCATCAAAGACCCAGTACTTC
v_call: TRBV19; j_call: TRBJ1-3; clone_size: NA; d_call: NA; cdr3_aa: CATRPFPLQGKAGNTIYF; cdr3_nt: TGTGCCACCCGGCCGTTCCCCCTCCAGGGGAAGGCTGGAAACACCATATATTTT
v_call: TRBV5-6; j_call: TRBJ1-6; clone_size: NA; d_call: TRBD1; cdr3_aa: CASSGQGGTVSPLHF; cdr3_nt: TGTGCCAGCAGTGGACAGGGGGGGACAGTATCACCCCTCCACTTT
v_call: TRBV29-1; j_call: TRBJ1-2; clone_size: NA; d_call: NA; cdr3_aa: CSAAGASGGYGYTF; cdr3_nt: TGCAGCGCTGCAGGGGCCTCGGGAGGCTATGGCTACACCTTC
v_call: TRBV6-5; j_call: TRBJ1-2; clone_size: NA; d_call: TRBD1; cdr3_aa: CASSYSRQGLNYGYTF; cdr3_nt: TGTGCCAGCAGTTACTCGAGACAGGGATTGAACTATGGCTACACCTTC
v_call: TRBV10-3; j_call: TRBJ2-2; clone_size: NA; d_call: NA; cdr3_aa: CATTGTSNTGELFF; cdr3_nt: TGTGCCACGACCGGGACATCGAACACCGGGGAGCTGTTTTTT
v_call: TRBV4-1; j_call: TRBJ2-3; clone_size: NA; d_call: TRBD2; cdr3_aa: CASSQEGLARVTDTQYF; cdr3_nt: TGCGCCAGCAGCCAGGAGGGACTAGCTAGGGTGACAGATACGCAGTATTTT
v_call: TRBV7-2; j_call: TRBJ1-6; clone_size: NA; d_call: NA; cdr3_aa: CASSLAPLALLHF; cdr3_nt: TGTGCCAGCAGCTTAGCGCCGTTAGCCTTACTCCACTTT
v_call: TRBV11-3; j_call: TRBJ1-1; clone_size: NA; d_call: NA; cdr3_aa: CASSLMAGTEAFF; cdr3_nt: TGTGCCAGCAGCTTAATGGCAGGGACTGAAGCTTTCTTT
v_call: TRBV30; j_call: TRBJ1-4; clone_size: NA; d_call: NA; cdr3_aa: CAWSLQGEKLFF; cdr3_nt: TGTGCCTGGAGTCTCCAAGGGGAAAAACTGTTTTTT
v_call: TRBV6-4; j_call: TRBJ1-1; clone_size: once; d_call: NA; cdr3_aa: CASSAEINTEAFF; cdr3_nt: TGTGCCAGCAGTGCGGAGATAAACACTGAAGCTTTCTTT
v_call: TRBV7-9; j_call: TRBJ2-6; clone_size: NA; d_call: NA; cdr3_aa: CASSPGQGANVLTF; cdr3_nt: TGTGCCAGCAGCCCTGGACAGGGGGCCAACGTCCTGACTTTC
v_call: TRBV18; j_call: TRBJ2-7; clone_size: NA; d_call: TRBD1; cdr3_aa: CASSPLAGQGSYEQYF; cdr3_nt: TGTGCCAGCTCACCACTAGCGGGACAGGGGAGCTACGAGCAGTACTTC